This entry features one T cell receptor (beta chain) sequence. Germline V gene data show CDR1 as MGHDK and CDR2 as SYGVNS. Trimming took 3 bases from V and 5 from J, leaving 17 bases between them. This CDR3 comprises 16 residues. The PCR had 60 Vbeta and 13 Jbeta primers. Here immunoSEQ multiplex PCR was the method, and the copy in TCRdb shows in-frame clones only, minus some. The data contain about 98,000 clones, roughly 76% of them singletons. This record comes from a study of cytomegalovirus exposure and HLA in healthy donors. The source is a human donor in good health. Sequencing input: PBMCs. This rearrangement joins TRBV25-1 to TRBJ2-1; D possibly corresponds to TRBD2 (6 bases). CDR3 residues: CASSELGLQVDNEQFF. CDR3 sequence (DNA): TGTGCCAGCAGTGAGTTGGGACTCCAGGTGGACAATGAGCAGTTCTTC.